This TCR beta chain originates from a study of T cell repertoires and HLA-DP antigens. Regarding the study as a whole: Clones undetected before culture averaged approximately 35% against one allele and around 53% against the other.

Average purity of the negatively selected CD4+ T cells was 95% to 98%. V shed 4 bases and J shed 1 base, with 7 bases lying between them. CDR3 length: 13 residues. Germline V gene sequence: CDR1 SGHTA, CDR2 FQGTGA. TCRdb's table, derived via immunoSEQ multiplex PCR, lists solely in-frame clones and lacks some. The sample carries about 120,000 clones, 90% to 95% recorded once. With respect to this clone: Its antigen is not known.

This rearrangement joins TRBV7-3 to TRBJ1-1, with D possibly being TRBD1 (6 bases). Sequencing input: CD4+ T cells from PBMCs. The receptor comes from a woman aged 18-35 years in good health and CMV-seronegative. For the CDR3, the DNA is TGTGCCAGCAGCTCGGACAGGAACACTGAAGCTTTCTTT. This sequence encodes CASSSDRNTEAFF.